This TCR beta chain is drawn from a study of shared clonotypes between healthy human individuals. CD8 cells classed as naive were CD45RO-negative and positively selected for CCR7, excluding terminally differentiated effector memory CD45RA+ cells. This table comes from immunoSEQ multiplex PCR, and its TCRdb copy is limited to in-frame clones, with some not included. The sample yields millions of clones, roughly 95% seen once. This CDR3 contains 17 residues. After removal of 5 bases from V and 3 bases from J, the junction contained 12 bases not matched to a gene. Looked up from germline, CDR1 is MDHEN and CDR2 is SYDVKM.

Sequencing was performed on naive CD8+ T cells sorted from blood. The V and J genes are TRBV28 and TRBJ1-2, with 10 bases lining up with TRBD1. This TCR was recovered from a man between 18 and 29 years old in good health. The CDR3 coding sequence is TGTGCCAGCAGTATTCCGTCCTCCGGGACAGGGGACTATGGCTACACCTTC. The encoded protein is CASSIPSSGTGDYGYTF.